This paragraph covers one T cell receptor beta chain sequence. The CDR3 spans 13 residues. Unmatched junction bases numbered 4, after V lost 5 bases and J lost 4 bases. Germline assignment: CDR1 SGHTA and CDR2 FQGTGA. This record comes from a study of blood T cell repertoires in COVID-19. Participants, about 18 to 90 years old, spanned fewer than 25 US areas. Cohort assignment relied on participant-reported clinical history. Method: immunoSEQ multiplex PCR; TCRdb's copy keeps in-frame clones and lacks some. The sample lists approximately 210,000 clones, around 81% seen once, with about 4% in the top ten.

The chain is built from TRBV7-3 and TRBJ2-5; 7 bases line up with TRBD2. The receptor comes from a man aged 25-45 years with acute COVID-19. Sequenced material: PBMCs or T cells enriched from blood (not recorded which). In DNA, the CDR3 is TGTGCCAGCAGCGCGACGGGAGGAGAGACCCAGTACTTC. Protein sequence: CASSATGGETQYF. Together with reference TRBV7-3 and TRBJ2-5, the CDR3 gives the full variable domain: GAGVSQTPSNKVTEKGKYVELRCDPISGHTALYWYRQSLGQGPEFLIYFQGTGAADDSGLPNDRFFAVRPEGSVSTLKIQRTERGDSAVYLCASSATGGETQYFGPGTRLLVL.